These 19 T cell receptor beta chains came from one sample sequenced in a study of blood T cell repertoires in COVID-19. Profiled with immunoSEQ multiplex PCR; TCRdb holds only in-frame clones, not every one. The table shows over 60,000 clones, with around four fifths occurring only once. The sequenced material came from peripheral blood. Source of these receptors: a human donor in a cohort sampled during active COVID-19.

This chain links TRBV19 with TRBJ2-7, with TRBD2 matching 7 bases. V lost 5 bases and J lost 1; bases outside the gene matches: 2. The CDR3 spans 13 residues. The germline V gene has CDR1 LNHDA and CDR2 SQIVND (reference sequence). The CDR3 reads CASSVAGSYEQYF. The DNA for the CDR3 is TGTGCCAGTAGTGTAGCGGGTTCCTACGAGCAGTACTTC. The variable domain in full, completed from reference TRBV19 and TRBJ2-7, reads DGGITQSPKYLFRKEGQNVTLSCEQNLNHDAMYWYRQDPGQGLRLIYYSQIVNDFQKGDIAEGYSVSREKKESFPLTVTSAQKNPTAFYLCASSVAGSYEQYFGPGTRLTVT.

The chain couples TRBV18 to TRBJ2-5, with D perhaps matching TRBD1 (6 bases). V was shortened by 6 bases and J by 4 bases, with 12 bases between the two germline ends. Germline CDR1 KGHSH, CDR2 LQKENI. There are 13 residues in the CDR3. The CDR3 DNA reads TGTGCCAGCTCCCAACAGGGCGCAGAGACCCAGTACTTC. This translates into CASSQQGAETQYF.

This chain uses TRBV5-6 with TRBJ1-2; D is perhaps TRBD1 (5 bases). V lost 2 bases and J 6 bases, leaving 11 bases between the germline ends. Germline V CDR1 and CDR2: SGHDT, YYEEEE. The CDR3 contains 13 residues. The chain's CDR3 is CASSLAGNDGYTF. As DNA, the CDR3 is TGTGCCAGCAGCTTAGCAGGGAACGATGGCTACACCTTC.

On this clone itself: The junction and the germline gene differ at one end; a read error may be behind it. The chain uses TRBV6-5 and TRBJ1-2; TRBD1 matches at 7 bases. Germline lookup yields CDR1 MNHEY and CDR2 SVGAGI. The CDR3 has 14 amino acids. The chain's CDR3 is CASSYSDRNFGYTF. The CDR3 coding sequence is TGTGCCAGCAGTTACTCGGACAGGAACTTTGGCTACACCTTC.

The chain has TRBV6-5 and TRBJ2-5, with a weak D call TRBD1 (5 bases). Germline V gives CDR1 MNHEY, CDR2 SVGAGI. The V and J ends lost 5 bases and 1 base respectively, with 8 bases between them. CDR3 size: 13 residues. CDR3 sequence: CASSIDSQETQYF. The CDR3 DNA sequence: TGTGCCAGCAGTATTGACAGCCAAGAGACCCAGTACTTC.

The V call is TRBV2, the J call TRBJ1-3; tentatively, D is TRBD1 (6 bases). Germline values: CDR1 SNHLY, CDR2 FYNNEI. The CDR3 has 15 residues. V gave up 3 bases and J gave up 4 bases, with 13 bases separating them. The CDR3 DNA sequence: TGTGCCAGCAGTGACGGGGGGACAATAGGAAACACCATATATTTT. Amino acids: CASSDGGTIGNTIYF.

V usage is TRBV4-1 and J usage is TRBJ1-6, with 9 bases lining up with TRBD1. Germline loops: CDR1 MGHRA, CDR2 YSYEKL. The CDR3 length is 15 residues. V lost 4 bases, J lost 5 bases, and 3 bases stayed unmatched. The CDR3 nucleotides read TGCGCCAGCAGCCTCCGGGACAGGGATAATTCACCCCTCCACTTT. Encoded protein: CASSLRDRDNSPLHF.

The chain joins TRBV11-2 to TRBJ2-3; 9 bases fit TRBD1. This CDR3 has 15 amino acids. Looked up from germline, CDR1 is SGHAT and CDR2 is FQNNGV. With 2 bases clipped from V and 2 bases from J, the junction kept 2 bases outside the gene matches. The CDR3 DNA sequence: TGTGCCAGCAGCTTATGGACAGGGGACACAGATACGCAGTATTTT. It translates to CASSLWTGDTDTQYF.

This clone was observed a single time. The rearrangement uses TRBV6-5 and TRBJ1-1; 9 bases line up with TRBD1. Germline CDR1 reads MNHEY; CDR2 reads SVGAGI. The CDR3 spans 14 residues. The trim removed 6 bases at V and 1 base at J, leaving 3 bases unmatched. CDR3 sequence reads: CASRGTGRNTEAFF. The CDR3 DNA follows: TGTGCCAGCAGGGGGACAGGGAGGAACACTGAAGCTTTCTTT.

This sequence joins TRBV30 and TRBJ1-1; D is undetermined. Germline CDR1 reads GTSNPN; CDR2 reads SVGIG (reference sequence). This CDR3 region has 11 residues. V was pared by 7 bases and J by 6 bases, with 12 bases between. The CDR3 nucleotides read TGTGCCTACAAAAGGGAGGCTGAAGCTTTCTTT. Its translation: CAYKREAEAFF.

The genes are TRBV28 and TRBJ1-1; D remains unclear. The CDR3 sequence is 13 residues long. V was pared by 3 bases and J by 4 bases, with 9 bases between. Germline V gene sequence: CDR1 MDHEN, CDR2 SYDVKM. CDR3 region: CASSFRGSTEAFF. CDR3 in DNA: TGTGCCAGCAGTTTCCGGGGATCCACTGAAGCTTTCTTT.

The DNA of the CDR3 is TGTGCCAGCAGTTTACTTCAGGGGGCAGGTCCCAATGAGCAGTTCTTC. Encoded protein: CASSLLQGAGPNEQFF. The chain combines TRBV28 with TRBJ2-1; TRBD1 matches at 8 bases. The CDR3 contains 16 residues. Germline CDR1 MDHEN, CDR2 SYDVKM. V was pared by 2 bases and J by 6 bases, with 9 bases of the junction left unmatched.

The V gene is TRBV3-1 (or the pseudogene TRBV3-2), the J gene TRBJ2-5; D may be TRBD2 (6 bases). The CDR3 covers 16 residues. The germline V gene encodes CDR1 LGHDT and CDR2 YNNKEL (reference sequence). Trimming took off 1 base at V and 3 bases at J, with 15 bases between the two ends. CDR3 region: CASSQAALADKETQYF. In DNA form, the CDR3 reads TGTGCCAGCAGCCAAGCGGCCTTAGCGGATAAAGAGACCCAGTACTTC.

There are a few counts of this clone. V is TRBV7-2 and J is TRBJ2-7; 8 bases line up with TRBD2. The CDR3 is made up of 14 amino acids. V dropped 1 base and J dropped 2; count of bases not matched to a gene: 1. Germline lookup yields CDR1 SGHTA and CDR2 FQGNSA. CDR3 amino acids: CASSLGAGAYEQYF. CDR3 sequence (DNA): TGTGCCAGCAGCTTAGGAGCGGGGGCCTACGAGCAGTACTTC.

With regard to this clone: One junction end disagrees with the germline gene, perhaps due to a read error. The chain couples TRBV12-3 or TRBV12-4 to TRBJ2-4, with 7 bases matching TRBD1. The CDR3 length is 11 residues. The CDR3 nucleotides are TGTGCCAGCAGTAACCGGGACAGACGCCAATTC. As protein: CASSNRDRRQF.

In DNA form, the CDR3 reads TGTGCCTGGAGGGGGGGACTAGTGGGCTTGGTCTACACCGGGGAGCTGTTTTTT. Translated: CAWRGGLVGLVYTGELFF. This chain links TRBV30 with TRBJ2-2; 8 nucleotides align to TRBD2. The length of the CDR3 is 18 residues. Unmatched junction bases numbered 15, after V lost 3 bases and J lost 3 bases. Germline V CDR1 and CDR2: GTSNPN, SVGIG (reference sequence).

This clone was counted between two and nine times. The chain carries TRBV5-6 and TRBJ2-7, with 7 bases lining up with TRBD2. Germline CDR1 is SGHDT and CDR2 is YYEEEE. V lost 0 bases, J lost 7 bases, and 4 bases stayed unmatched. This CDR3 comprises 13 residues. CDR3 region: CASSLAGGLEQYF. The CDR3 nucleotides read TGTGCCAGCAGCTTGGCCGGGGGGTTGGAGCAGTACTTC.

The genes are TRBV4-2 and TRBJ2-6; no definite D call. The CDR3 length is 15 residues. Between the trimmed V and J ends, which lost 1 base and 2 bases, there was a span of 6 bases. CDR1 and CDR2 from the germline V gene are LGHNA and YNFKEQ. In nucleotides, the CDR3 is TGTGCCAGCAGCCAAGGCGGTGCTGGGGCCAACGTCCTGACTTTC. Translation: CASSQGGAGANVLTF.

The J gene is TRBJ2-7, the V gene TRBV28; possible D gene TRBD1, 6 bases. This CDR3 comprises 14 residues. Germline V gives CDR1 MDHEN, CDR2 SYDVKM. The ends were cut back, 5 bases at V and 5 bases at J, with 16 bases in the middle. In DNA form, the CDR3 reads TGTGCCAGCAGTGACCGGACAGTAAAAGACGAGCAGTACTTC. The encoded protein is CASSDRTVKDEQYF.